Listed below are T cell receptor beta chains from one sample, sequenced in a study of T-cell memory formation after mild COVID-19. TCRdb processed the 5' RACE reads anew with MiXCR; each CDR3 protein has one entry. The repertoire holds 190,000 or so distinct CDR3 sequences, about a fifth seen once, with under 25% in the top ten. Sequences were obtained from PBMCs or a T cell subset sorted from them (not recorded which). Receptor source: an adult woman who had mild COVID-19 (a few samples of this study predate the infection). Cell type and time point are not known. The CDR3 runs from the conserved cysteine through the conserved F or W. The order of the fields is V gene, D gene, clone size, J gene, CDR3 DNA, CDR3 protein. D genes are given only for firm matches. A clone size is listed for some rows: how often the clone was seen (once, few, many), or a class if it is expanded.

TRBV5-1,-,-,TRBJ2-7,TGCGCCAGCAGCTTGGAACATAGTGGCTACGAGCAGTACTTC,CASSLEHSGYEQYF
TRBV20-1,-,few,TRBJ2-2,TGCAGTGCTAGTGATCGAAGAACGGATAACACCGGGGAGCTGTTTTTT,CSASDRRTDNTGELFF
TRBV9,-,-,TRBJ1-1,TGTGCCAGCAGCGTCCCCGCACTCGCTGAAGCTTTCTTT,CASSVPALAEAFF
TRBV29-1,TRBD2,-,TRBJ2-3,TGCAGCGCCCGAGGACTAGCGGCTGTAACAGATACGCAGTATTTT,CSARGLAAVTDTQYF
TRBV7-6,-,many,TRBJ2-6,TGTGCCAGCAGCTATGGGGCCAACGTCCTGACTTTC,CASSYGANVLTF
TRBV15,-,few,TRBJ1-1,TGTGCCACCAGCAGAGGAGGGGGGACTGAAGCTTTCTTT,CATSRGGGTEAFF
TRBV27,-,few,TRBJ2-7,TGTGCCAGCAGGGGGACAAGGCTCTACGAGCAGTACTTC,CASRGTRLYEQYF
TRBV15,-,few,TRBJ2-5,TGTGCCACCAGCAGAGATCTTATGGACAGACCTCAAGAGACCCAGTACTTC,CATSRDLMDRPQETQYF
TRBV20-1,-,-,TRBJ2-4,TGCAGTGCTAGAGGACGGTTAGCCAAAAACATTCAGTACTTC,CSARGRLAKNIQYF
TRBV12-3/TRBV12-4,-,-,TRBJ2-7,TGTGCCAGCAGTCTGTACAGGGACGAGCAGTACTTC,CASSLYRDEQYF
TRBV20-1,-,-,TRBJ2-7,TGCAGTGCTTCGGCCTACACTACTACGGCCCCCTACGAGCAGTACTTC,CSASAYTTTAPYEQYF
TRBV12-3/TRBV12-4,-,few,TRBJ2-4,TGTGCCAGCAGTTTCCGGACTGGGCTGGGCATTCAGTACTTC,CASSFRTGLGIQYF
TRBV20-1,-,-,TRBJ1-5,TGCAGTGCTGAACAAAGAAGCAGCAATCAGCCCCAGCATTTT,CSAEQRSSNQPQHF
TRBV5-1,-,-,TRBJ2-7,TGCGCCAGCAGCTCACCAGACAGCGTCGAGCAGTACTTC,CASSSPDSVEQYF
TRBV7-3,-,few,TRBJ2-1,TGTGCCAGCAGCCCCCTAGTTTACAATGAGCAGTTCTTC,CASSPLVYNEQFF
TRBV5-4,TRBD2,-,TRBJ2-7,TGTGCCAGCAGCCCATGGACTAGCGGGAGGTACGAGCAGTACTTC,CASSPWTSGRYEQYF
TRBV12-3/TRBV12-4,-,-,TRBJ2-7,TGTGCCAGCAGTTTCCCAGGGTTCTACGAGCAGTACTTC,CASSFPGFYEQYF
TRBV7-9,-,few,TRBJ2-5,TGTGCCAGCAGCTTAGGGTTAGGAGGAGAGACCCAGTACTTC,CASSLGLGGETQYF
TRBV7-7,TRBD2,few,TRBJ2-1,TGTGCTAGCAGCTTATCGGGGACTAGCGGGATCAATGAGCAGTTCTTC,CASSLSGTSGINEQFF
TRBV5-4,-,-,TRBJ2-2,TGTGCCAGCAGCTGGGGGGCCGGGGAGCTGTTTTTT,CASSWGAGELFF
TRBV4-1,-,few,TRBJ1-5,TGCGCCAGCAGCCAAGTGATGGGTGTAGGGCCCCAGCATTTT,CASSQVMGVGPQHF
TRBV29-1,TRBD1,many,TRBJ2-7,TGCAGCGTTGAAGGTCTGGACAGGGGGAGAGATTACGAGCAGTACTTC,CSVEGLDRGRDYEQYF
TRBV7-9,-,-,TRBJ2-5,TGTGCCAGCAGCTTAGAGACAGGTCGGGAGACCCAGTACTTC,CASSLETGRETQYF
TRBV15,TRBD2,few,TRBJ2-3,TGTGCCACCAGCGCCGATGTAGCGGGGGGGACCACAGATACGCAGTATTTT,CATSADVAGGTTDTQYF
TRBV24-1,-,-,TRBJ2-1,TGTGCCACCAGTCTAATGGGCGACAATGAGCAGTTCTTC,CATSLMGDNEQFF
TRBV2,-,few,TRBJ2-5,TGTGCCAGCACCCCCGCGGAGCTCCAAGAGACCCAGTACTTC,CASTPAELQETQYF
TRBV12-3/TRBV12-4,TRBD1,-,TRBJ2-7,TGTGCCAGCACCCATCAGGGACAGACCTACGAGCAGTACTTC,CASTHQGQTYEQYF